The clone carrying this T cell receptor (beta chain) was picked up many times. Its antigen is as yet unknown. The data derive from a study of type 1 and type 2 diabetes patients. Study-wide background: Magnetic bead positive selection isolated CD4+ or CD8+ T cells from PBMCs.

Standard classification criteria confirmed type 1 or type 2 diabetes in all patients. Study-level findings and limits: Some T1D-only expanded clones might appear in more T2D or control samples. Type 2 diabetes repertoires were more diverse than type 1 diabetes repertoires.

Amplification started from genomic DNA. A primer set of 30 forward and 13 reverse primers amplified the CDR3. TCRdb independently ran MiXCR on the multiplex PCR reads; one entry per CDR3 protein. The sample has around 300,000 distinct CDR3 sequences; around 47% are singletons. This CDR3 has 12 residues. The germline CDR1 and CDR2 sequences are SNHLY and FYNNEI. V lost 11 bases to trimming and J lost 8 bases, with 18 bases between them. The sequenced sample was peripheral blood mononuclear cells (PBMCs). The V and J genes are TRBV2 and TRBJ1-2; tentative D call: TRBD1 (5 bases). The origin of this receptor is a man between 18 and 29 years old with type 2 diabetes. CDR3 DNA sequence: TGTGCCGGGGGGTGGGAGGGCCAAGGCTACACCTTC. It translates to CAGGWEGQGYTF.